The 19 T cell receptor beta chains listed next were all sequenced from one sample in a study of regulatory T cells in long-lasting Graves disease. The time point is: newly diagnosed GD, antithyroid drugs for less than 3 months. PBMC-derived RNA was used for the TCR library. iRepertoire HTBI primers and Arm-PCR of CDR3 regions built TCR beta libraries. TCRdb analysed the multiplex PCR reads with MiXCR anew, one entry per CDR3 protein. The sample shows hundreds of thousands of distinct CDR3 sequences, about 14% of them seen only once. Material: peripheral blood mononuclear cells (PBMCs), obtained at new diagnosis, from a patient treated with antithyroid drugs. Receptor source: a female donor with Graves disease.

This clonotype has just a few counts. Since a much larger clone is just one base distant, this may be a read error. CDR3 protein: CASSLTSTGELFF. Written as DNA, the CDR3 is TGTGCCAGCAGTTTAACTAGCACCGGGGAGCTGTTTTTT. The V gene is TRBV6-4, the J gene TRBJ2-2, with a weak D call TRBD2 (5 bases). V dropped 5 bases and J dropped 4 bases, with 8 bases sitting between them. This CDR3 contains 13 residues. From germline, CDR1 is MRHNA and CDR2 SNTAGT.

In this sample, this clonotype turned up many times. This chain connects TRBV6-1 to TRBJ2-5; the match to TRBD1 covers 7 bases. This CDR3 has 15 amino acids. CDR1 and CDR2 from the germline V gene are MNHNS and SASEGT. V trimming: 8 bases; J trimming: 5 bases; junction bases outside the gene matches: 14. The CDR3 DNA reads as TGTGCCAGCGGCCTTGACACAGGGGCGCCGGAGACCCAGTACTTC. Amino acid sequence: CASGLDTGAPETQYF.

This clonotype has only a few counts. J is TRBJ1-5 and V is TRBV20-1; 7 positions match TRBD1. The CDR3 contains 15 residues. Germline loops: CDR1 DFQATT, CDR2 SNEGSKA (reference sequence). The V segment lost 0 bases and the J segment 4 bases; nucleotides outside the gene matches: 6. In nucleotides, the CDR3 is TGCAGTGCTAGAGAGACAGGGTTAATTAATCAGCCCCAGCATTTT. Amino acid sequence: CSARETGLINQPQHF.

CDR3: CASSPTYNEQYF. The CDR3 region has the DNA TGTGCCAGCAGTCCCACATACAATGAGCAGTACTTC. This chain uses TRBV12-3 or TRBV12-4 with TRBJ2-7; no clear D gene. V lost 5 bases, J lost 7 bases, and 12 bases lay in between. This CDR3 has 12 amino acids.

This clonotype was recorded once. This CDR3 is missing its conserved last phenylalanine or tryptophan, likely due to a read error. The chain joins TRBV5-1 to TRBJ1-1; D uncertain. CDR3 length equals 14 residues. Germline V gene sequence: CDR1 SGHRS, CDR2 YFSETQ. The CDR3 here is CASSATTENTEAFS. The CDR3 nucleotides read TGCGCCAGCAGCGCTACAACAGAGAACACTGAGGCTTTCTCT.

The rearrangement uses TRBV30 and TRBJ1-5, with a weak D call TRBD1 (6 bases). V lost 2 bases and J 4 bases, leaving 9 bases between the germline ends. There are 13 residues in the CDR3. Germline lookup yields CDR1 GTSNPN and CDR2 SVGIG (reference sequence). CDR3 in DNA: TGTGCCTGGAGTCTCCAGGGGAATCAGCCCCAGCATTTT. Its translation is CAWSLQGNQPQHF.

This clonotype was seen repeatedly, ten times or more. V gene TRBV7-9 combines with J gene TRBJ1-4; D perhaps matches TRBD1 (6 bases). Germline V gene lookup returns CDR1 SEHNR and CDR2 FQNEAQ (reference sequence). Trimming stripped 4 bases from V and 7 bases from J, with 16 bases between. The CDR3 length is 15 residues. CDR3 nucleotides: TGTGCCAGCAGCTCACGGACAGCGGTGGGTGAAAAACTGTTTTTT. Its protein product is CASSSRTAVGEKLFF.

V gene TRBV27 combines with J gene TRBJ2-5; 11 nucleotides agree with TRBD1. Germline lookup yields CDR1 MNHEY and CDR2 SMNVEV (reference sequence). The junction had 19 bases not matched to a gene; V was cut back by 8 bases and J by 5 bases. The CDR3 has 18 amino acids. CDR3 residues: CASSPGASGTGGRETQYF. CDR3 nucleotide sequence: TGTGCCAGCTCACCAGGGGCCTCGGGGACAGGGGGTCGGGAGACCCAGTACTTC.

This clonotype has only a few counts. The gene calls are TRBV2 and TRBJ2-1; D is possibly TRBD2 (5 bases). CDR3 size: 14 residues. Germline CDR1 reads SNHLY; CDR2 reads FYNNEI. With 10 bases removed from V and 6 bases from J, the gap between germline ends came to 19 bases. DNA of the CDR3: TGTGCCAACAGACCCACCCTAGGGAGCAATGAGCAGTTCTTC. Its protein product is CANRPTLGSNEQFF.

The sample holds a few counts of this clonotype. V usage is TRBV28 and J usage is TRBJ1-6; D is unclear. CDR1 and CDR2 (germline): MDHEN, SYDVKM. This CDR3 is built from 12 residues. Trimming left V 9 bases short and J 7 bases short, with 10 bases between. The CDR3 sequence is CASESGNSPLHF. DNA for the CDR3: TGTGCCAGTGAATCGGGAAATTCACCCCTCCACTTT. Filled out from reference TRBV28 and TRBJ1-6, the complete variable domain reads DVKVTQSSRYLVKRTGEKVFLECVQDMDHENMFWYRQDPGLGLRLIYFSYDVKMKEKGDIPEGYSVSREKKERFSLILESASTNQTSMYLCASESGNSPLHFGNGTRLTVT.

In this sample, this clonotype turned up once. The rearrangement uses TRBV30 and TRBJ1-1, with TRBD1 as a possible D gene (5 bases). The length of the CDR3 is 15 residues. Trimming removed 2 bases from V and 5 bases from J, with 18 bases in between. The germline gives CDR1 GTSNPN, CDR2 SVGIG (reference sequence). CDR3 protein: CAWSMPGWGVTEAFF. In nucleotides, the CDR3 is TGTGCCTGGAGTATGCCAGGGTGGGGGGTTACTGAAGCTTTCTTT.

In this sample, this clonotype turned up many times. The V gene is TRBV4-3, the J gene TRBJ1-1; no clear D. CDR1 and CDR2 from the germline V gene are LGHNA and YSLEER. Trimming stripped 1 base from V and 6 bases from J, with 15 bases between. This CDR3 has 15 amino acids. The CDR3 sequence is CASSQGFRRRAEAFF. DNA of the CDR3: TGCGCCAGCAGCCAAGGTTTTCGCCGGCGGGCTGAAGCTTTCTTT.

Ten or more counts support this clonotype. The chain recombines TRBV12-3 or TRBV12-4 with TRBJ2-2, with D hard to call. The CDR3 is 15 amino acids. V was trimmed by 6 bases and J by 7 bases, leaving 18 bases between them. The CDR3 loop reads CASSSLASWSGELFF. CDR3 DNA sequence: TGTGCCAGCAGCTCCCTTGCCTCCTGGAGCGGGGAGCTGTTTTTT.

This clonotype was seen many times. V is TRBV10-3 and J is TRBJ1-1; D remains ambiguous. Germline V gene sequence: CDR1 ENHRY, CDR2 SYGVKD. This CDR3 region has 11 residues. V lost 3 bases, J lost 6 bases, and 5 bases lay in between. The DNA of the CDR3 is TGTGCCATCAGTGACGCGGCTGAAGCTTTCTTT. It encodes CAISDAAEAFF.

The chain links TRBV12-3 or TRBV12-4 to TRBJ1-6; D is unclear. The CDR3 loop spans 13 amino acids. The V end was cut by 7 bases, the J end by 7 bases, with 11 bases between. The CDR3 here is CASNPGKNSPLHF. As DNA, the CDR3 is TGTGCCAGCAACCCCGGAAAGAATTCACCCCTCCACTTT.

This clonotype was observed many times. V and J are TRBV7-6 and TRBJ2-3; D unresolved. This CDR3 has 16 residues. Per the germline V gene, CDR1 is SGHVS and CDR2 is FNYEAQ. The V and J ends lost 0 bases and 4 bases respectively, with 14 bases between them. CDR3 region: CASSLASGPTSDTQYF. The CDR3 DNA reads as TGTGCCAGCAGCTTAGCGTCGGGCCCGACCTCAGATACGCAGTATTTT.

A few counts support this clonotype. In DNA form, the CDR3 reads TGCGCCAGCAGCTTGGGCCTTGGACAGGGGAGGTTATTTGCGGAGACCCAGTACTTC. It encodes CASSLGLGQGRLFAETQYF. This sequence joins TRBV5-1 and TRBJ2-5; 9 bases are a match to TRBD1. V was clipped by 0 bases and J by 5 bases; unmatched bases: 17. The CDR3 totals 19 residues. Germline V gene lookup returns CDR1 SGHRS and CDR2 YFSETQ.

This clonotype has a count of ten or more. The CDR3 DNA reads TGTGCCAGCAGTGAGGGCTTGAACACTGAAGCTTTCTTT. It specifies CASSEGLNTEAFF. The chain recombines TRBV6-2 or TRBV6-3 with TRBJ1-1; D is unclear. This CDR3 contains 13 residues. CDR1 is MNHEY and CDR2 is SVGEGT in the germline V gene. With 5 bases removed from V and 0 bases from J, the gap between germline ends came to 7 bases.

This clonotype appeared once. A far more abundant clone sits one base away, making this likely a read error. This chain links TRBV4-3 with TRBJ1-2; TRBD1 matches at 9 bases. Germline loops: CDR1 LGHNA, CDR2 YSLEER. This CDR3 spans 17 amino acids. CDR3 DNA sequence: TGCGCCAGCGGCCAAGATAAAGGAAACAGGGGGCGAAATGGCTACACCTTC. Its translation is CASGQDKGNRGRNGYTF.